This T cell receptor beta chain derives from a study of T-cell memory formation after mild COVID-19. On the study more broadly: Clusters of TCRs were largely donor specific.

The table lists this clonotype with a few counts. The target antigen is unknown. TCRdb itself ran the 5' RACE reads through MiXCR, one entry per CDR3 protein. Here the sample spans about 190,000 distinct CDR3 sequences, around 20% being singletons. This CDR3 has 14 residues. Germline V gene lookup returns CDR1 DFQATT and CDR2 SNEGSKA (reference sequence). V lost 3 bases to trimming and J lost 4 bases, with 15 bases between them. General observations from the study: Cross-reactive memory appears to have joined, as suggested by some responding clones showing up in pre-infection memory. Day 15 to 85 contracting clones showed balanced CD4/CD8; later expanders leaned CD4+.

V usage is TRBV20-1 and J usage is TRBJ1-1; a weak D match, TRBD1 (6 bases). The origin of this receptor is an adult woman who had mild COVID-19 (a few samples of this study predate the infection). Cell type and time point are not known. Sequenced input: PBMCs or a T cell subset sorted from them (not recorded which). Here the CDR3 DNA reads TGCAGTGCTAGTCGACCCCAGGGGAGCACTGAAGCTTTCTTT. This codes for CSASRPQGSTEAFF.